This TCR beta chain was captured by sequencing in a study of tumor-infiltrating lymphocytes in primary liver carcinoma. Study-level information: Patients of both sexes were 30 to 69 years old. Regarding the study as a whole: Owing to bulk unsorted samples, no comparison was made between CD4+ and CD8+ repertoires.

The CDR3 length is 14 residues. Germline V gene data show CDR1 as SGHRS and CDR2 as YFSETQ. With 0 bases clipped from V and 4 bases from J, the junction kept 3 bases outside the gene matches. Germline DNA was extracted alongside blood RNA, which was obtained from unsorted whole blood. HBV chronically infected the treatment-naive patients. The researchers drew about 4 milliliters of peripheral blood before surgery. Concerning this clonotype itself: Its antigen is unidentified. The missing conserved phenylalanine or tryptophan at the end of this CDR3 makes a read error likely.

Starting from 500 ng of total RNA, TCR beta cDNA was produced with a primer in the constant region. Slightly modified ARM-PCR served as the procedure for the TCR beta libraries. These libraries came from three rounds of nested multiplex PCR. Use of TRBV1-TRBV30 forward primers with a C-beta reverse primer characterized the first two PCR rounds, which lasted about 9 cycles each. MiXCR was run by TCRdb on the multiplex PCR reads, yielding one entry per CDR3 protein. Of a few hundred thousand distinct CDR3 sequences listed, approximately 58% are singletons. The sequencing input was peripheral blood. The TCR comes from a woman aged 25 to 45 with primary liver carcinoma and hepatitis B virus infection. The chain is built from TRBV5-1 and TRBJ1-1; 7 nucleotides line up with TRBD1. The CDR3: CASSLEGAFTEAFS. The CDR3 region has the DNA TGCGCCAGCAGCTTGGAGGGGGCCTTCACTGAAGCTTTCTCT.